These T cell receptor beta chains were read from a single sample in a study of T cell responses to AZD1222 COVID-19 vaccine. Clones were read by immunoSEQ multiplex PCR, and TCRdb kept only the in-frame ones, dropping some. Altogether roughly 50,000 clones are present, around 80% being singletons, with the ten largest covering around 6.6%. The sample here was peripheral blood, taken on day 0 of AZD1222 vaccination. The receptors originated from an adult in good health. CDR3s leave out the opening cysteine and the closing phenylalanine or tryptophan.

v_call	j_call	cdr3_aa
TRBV4-1	TRBJ2-5	ASSQSSGSRETQY
TRBV18	TRBJ2-7	ASSLSGRAVYEQY
TRBV6-5	TRBJ2-7	ASSYSPTTYEQY
TRBV30	TRBJ1-1	AWSVWTGAVEGTEAF
TRBV25-1	TRBJ1-2	ASSDEGNGNYGYT
TRBV19	TRBJ2-7	ASRKLPGGVDEQY
TRBV7-2	TRBJ2-1	ASSLPLAGEEF
TRBV11-2	TRBJ2-1	ASETAAGLASEQF
TRBV4-1	TRBJ2-5	ASSQGALLAGTQY
TRBV7-9	TRBJ1-2	ASSRDSNYGYT
TRBV7-2	TRBJ1-2	ASSLVAGGKNGYT
TRBV3-1/TRBV3-2	TRBJ2-7	ASSQNRLAGGTNYEQY
TRBV6-5	TRBJ1-1	ASNPQGGPEAF
TRBV6-2/TRBV6-3	TRBJ2-2	ASSYTNTGELF
TRBV6-2/TRBV6-3	TRBJ1-5	ASSYPAGGRSDQPQH
TRBV9	TRBJ2-2	ASSEDYTGELF
TRBV10-3	TRBJ2-3	AILGSADTQY
TRBV3-1/TRBV3-2	TRBJ1-6	ASSPTGQGGSPLH
TRBV6-5	TRBJ1-3	ASGMVGSGNTIY
TRBV6-5	TRBJ2-1	ASSGSNEQF
TRBV30	TRBJ2-3	AWRDSYTDTQY
TRBV5-6	TRBJ2-7	ASSRQREQY
TRBV6-1	TRBJ2-2	ASSELVSGGSNTGELF
TRBV5-4	TRBJ2-3	ASSKDSTDTQY
TRBV28	TRBJ1-2	ASRRQGGQGYT
TRBV5-1	TRBJ2-3	ASRREASLDTQY
TRBV19	TRBJ1-5	ASSQGAAGQPQH
TRBV7-3	TRBJ2-1	ASSLEGQGGNEQF
TRBV7-9	TRBJ1-1	ASSLLTEAF
TRBV25-1	TRBJ1-1	ASTTAGLKAF
TRBV6-5	TRBJ2-5	ASRGSTSGKETQY
TRBV10-1	TRBJ1-1	ASSPRRSEAF
TRBV27	TRBJ1-2	ASGYGGFGYGYT
TRBV27	TRBJ1-5	ASSPGQNQPQH
TRBV6-5	TRBJ1-4	ASRTGGSDEKLF
TRBV15	TRBJ1-1	ATSRDRNTEAF
TRBV11-2	TRBJ1-1	ASSLQEDTEAF